The entry below describes one TCR beta chain. This clonotype was observed at least ten times. This clone's antigen is unknown. Base-call qualities are not available, and no considerably larger clone is one nucleotide away. TCR beta CDR3 regions were amplified from RNA transcripts. The TCR CDR3 was subjected to a first round of RT-PCR using the HTBI primer set and the Qiagen OneStep RT-PCR kit. Libraries were constructed in a second round of multiplex PCR, after which size selection and purification were carried out. Libraries were sequenced paired-end with 100 bp reads on an Illumina HiSeq2000. The source study handled its data this way. SOAPnuke was used to process the raw data, removing reads that contained adapters or uncalled bases, had a mean Phred below 15, or lacked an exact match to the constant primer or identifier. High-quality paired reads were merged using COPE v1.2.5, and each unique nucleotide sequence was defined as a clonotype. MiTCR v1.1 was used to align the clonotypes against IMGT TRBV, TRBD and TRBJ reference segments. Analysis was restricted to V-J combinations with a frequency above 0.0001, which covered roughly 99% of repertoires. A TCS score was defined as the ratio of F50 (clonal expansion) to E x V (chaos), with BLOSUM62-based TCRdist applied between CDR3 peptides within each V-J. Welch's t-statistics and random forest reduced fewer than 550 V-J features to about 13, which were used in a naive Bayes classifier (R e1071). TCRdb reworked the public reads: Q25 trimming with fastp, MiXCR clone assembly, productive beta chains retained. Rows with one shared CDR3 protein collapse into an entry with the most common genes and DNA. The V and J calls were determined by TCRdb, not by the authors. In all, the sample holds 500,000 or so distinct CDR3 sequences, and 17% of those were seen once. Clones ranked in the top ten supply approximately 15% of the sample.

This sample is part of a study of T cells in Graves' hyperthyroidism and ophthalmopathy (dated by TCRdb to between 2018 and 2021). Concerning the study at large: Peripheral blood was collected at initial diagnosis, before any treatment. A discovery cohort of around 100 patients, approximately 45 with Graves' ophthalmopathy and 57 with stable Graves' hyperthyroidism, was used to find distinguishing TCR V-J signatures. Prospective prediction of ophthalmopathy was tested in an independent validation cohort consisting of roughly 19 hyperthyroidism patients and some 16 patients who later progressed to ophthalmopathy. For training and testing, the 95 to 100 patients in the discovery cohort were randomly divided in a 7:3 ratio. Thyroid tissue and blood T-cell repertoires from six or seven Graves' hyperthyroidism patients were also compared in the study. Following sampling, methimazole starting at 30 mg daily was given to hyperthyroidism patients, and high-dose intravenous methylprednisolone was given to ophthalmopathy patients. TCR Vbeta CDR3 sequencing of approximately 140 peripheral blood samples (under 45 ophthalmopathy, about 80 hyperthyroidism and about 17 progressor patients) is reported in the paper.

Trimming takes 4 bases from V and 2 bases from J, and the germline ends sit 9 bases apart. CDR1 and CDR2, per the germline V gene, are MDHEN and SYDVKM. Spanning cysteine to phenylalanine, the CDR3 consists of 15 amino acids. Just the 45-base CDR3 DNA is kept, in frame starting at base 1. General conclusions and limits of the study: Sample size was not statistically predetermined, and blinding of investigators to group allocation was not performed. Blood samples also contained most of the expanded thyroid clonotypes (frequency above 0.001), which suggests that blood repertoires may reflect thyroid immune responses. A 13 V-J signature model separated ophthalmopathy from stable hyperthyroidism, with 87.88% sensitivity and roughly 82% specificity in cross-validation and 80%/75% in testing. During validation, the model predicted progression to ophthalmopathy a median of approximately six months ahead of onset, with 60% to 71% sensitivity and 72.22% specificity.

In the ophthalmopathy patients, disease was moderately to severely active, with a Clinical Activity Score of 3 or more, a NOSPECS grade of 4 or more, and a duration of less than 3 months. Any patient with an uncontrolled infection, another autoimmune disease, pregnancy or lactation was excluded. Diagnoses relied on clinical symptoms, serum thyroxine and TRAb, thyroid ultrasound and orbital computed tomography. Ficoll-Paque density gradient centrifugation was used to isolate PBMCs from 8.5 to 10 ml of fresh peripheral blood. Total RNA was extracted with Trizol reagent, and quality was checked on an Agilent 2100 Bioanalyzer.

This receptor chain uses TRBV28 and TRBJ2-6, and the D gene may be TRBD1, 5 bases matching. The TCR originated in a young woman with Graves' ophthalmopathy. The sample consisted of blood. The nucleotide sequence is TGTGCCAGCAGTTCCGCAGGGACTGGGGCCAACGTCCTGACTTTC. This sequence encodes CASSSAGTGANVLTF.